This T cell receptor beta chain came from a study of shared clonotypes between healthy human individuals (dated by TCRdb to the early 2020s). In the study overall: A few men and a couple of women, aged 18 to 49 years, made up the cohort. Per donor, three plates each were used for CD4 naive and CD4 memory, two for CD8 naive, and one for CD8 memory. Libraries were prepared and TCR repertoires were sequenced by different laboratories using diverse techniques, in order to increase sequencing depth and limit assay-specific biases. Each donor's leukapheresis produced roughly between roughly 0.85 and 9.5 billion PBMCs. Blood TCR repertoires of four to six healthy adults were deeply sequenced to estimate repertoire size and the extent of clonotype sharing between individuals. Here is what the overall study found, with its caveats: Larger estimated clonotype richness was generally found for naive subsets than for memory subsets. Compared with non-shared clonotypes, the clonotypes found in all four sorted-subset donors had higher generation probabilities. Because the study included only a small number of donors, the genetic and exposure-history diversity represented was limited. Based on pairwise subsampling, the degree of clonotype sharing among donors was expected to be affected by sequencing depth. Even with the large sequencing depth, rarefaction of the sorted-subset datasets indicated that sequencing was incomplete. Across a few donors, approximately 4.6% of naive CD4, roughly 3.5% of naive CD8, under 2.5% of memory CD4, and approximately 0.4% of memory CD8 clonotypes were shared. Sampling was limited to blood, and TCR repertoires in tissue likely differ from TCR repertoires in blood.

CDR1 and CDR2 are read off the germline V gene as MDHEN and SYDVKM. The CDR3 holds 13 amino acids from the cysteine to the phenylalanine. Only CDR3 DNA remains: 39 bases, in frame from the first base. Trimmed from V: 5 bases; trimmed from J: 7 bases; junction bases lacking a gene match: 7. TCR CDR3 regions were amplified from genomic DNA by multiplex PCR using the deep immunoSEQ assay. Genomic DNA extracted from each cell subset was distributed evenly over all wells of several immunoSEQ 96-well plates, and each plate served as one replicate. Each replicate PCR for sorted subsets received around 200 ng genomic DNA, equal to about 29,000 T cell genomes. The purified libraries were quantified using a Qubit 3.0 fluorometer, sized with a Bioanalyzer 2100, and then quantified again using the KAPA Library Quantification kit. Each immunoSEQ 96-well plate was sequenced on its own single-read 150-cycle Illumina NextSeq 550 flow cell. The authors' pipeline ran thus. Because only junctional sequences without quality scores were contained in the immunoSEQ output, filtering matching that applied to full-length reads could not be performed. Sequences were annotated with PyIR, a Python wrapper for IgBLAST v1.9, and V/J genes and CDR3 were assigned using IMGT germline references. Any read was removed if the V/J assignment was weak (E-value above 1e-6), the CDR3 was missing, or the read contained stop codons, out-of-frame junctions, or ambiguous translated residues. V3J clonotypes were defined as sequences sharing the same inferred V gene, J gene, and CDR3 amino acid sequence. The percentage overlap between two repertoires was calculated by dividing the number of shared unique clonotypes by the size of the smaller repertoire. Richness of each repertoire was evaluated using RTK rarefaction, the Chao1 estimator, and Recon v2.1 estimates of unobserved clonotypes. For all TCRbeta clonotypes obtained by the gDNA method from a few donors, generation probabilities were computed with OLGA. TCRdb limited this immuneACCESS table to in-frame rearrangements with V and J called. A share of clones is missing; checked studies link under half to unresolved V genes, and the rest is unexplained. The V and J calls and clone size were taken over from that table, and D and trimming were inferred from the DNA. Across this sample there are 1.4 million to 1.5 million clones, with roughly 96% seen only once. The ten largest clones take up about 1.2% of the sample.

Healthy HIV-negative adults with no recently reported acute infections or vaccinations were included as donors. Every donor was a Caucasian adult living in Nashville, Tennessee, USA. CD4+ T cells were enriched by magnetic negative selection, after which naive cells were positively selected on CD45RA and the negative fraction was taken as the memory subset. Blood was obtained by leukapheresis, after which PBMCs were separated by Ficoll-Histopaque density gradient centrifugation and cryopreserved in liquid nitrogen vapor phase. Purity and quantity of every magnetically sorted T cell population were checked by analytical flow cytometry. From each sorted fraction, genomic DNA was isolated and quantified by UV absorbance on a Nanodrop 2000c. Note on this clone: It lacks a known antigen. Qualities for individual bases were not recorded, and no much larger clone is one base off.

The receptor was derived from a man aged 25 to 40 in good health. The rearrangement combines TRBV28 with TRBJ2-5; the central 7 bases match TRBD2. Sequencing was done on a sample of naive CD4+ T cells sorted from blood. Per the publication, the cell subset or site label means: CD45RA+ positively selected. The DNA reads TGTGCCAGCAGTCGAAGCGGGGTCAGGACCCAGTACTTC. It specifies CASSRSGVRTQYF.